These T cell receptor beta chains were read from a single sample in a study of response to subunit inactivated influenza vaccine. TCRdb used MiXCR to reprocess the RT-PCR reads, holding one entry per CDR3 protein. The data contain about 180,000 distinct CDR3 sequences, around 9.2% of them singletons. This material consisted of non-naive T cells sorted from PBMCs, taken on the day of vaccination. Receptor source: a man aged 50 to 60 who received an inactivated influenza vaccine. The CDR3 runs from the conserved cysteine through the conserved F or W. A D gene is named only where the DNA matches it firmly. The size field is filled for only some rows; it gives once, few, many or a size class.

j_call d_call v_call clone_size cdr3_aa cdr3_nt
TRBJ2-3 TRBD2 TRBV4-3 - CASSQVLEVAGLDTQYF TGCGCCAGCAGCCAAGTCCTCGAGGTAGCGGGATTAGATACGCAGTATTTT
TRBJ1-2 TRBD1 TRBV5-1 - CASSSLFRGDSWVYTF TGCGCCAGCAGCTCCCTCTTTCGAGGGGACAGTTGGGTCTACACCTTC
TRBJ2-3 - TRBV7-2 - CASSPYWPDTQYF TGTGCCAGCAGCCCCTATTGGCCAGATACGCAGTATTTT
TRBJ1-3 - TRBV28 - CASSLMEDTIYF TGTGCCAGCAGTTTGATGGAGGACACCATATATTTT
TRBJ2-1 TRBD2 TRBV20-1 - CSTRGSGGFYEQFF TGCAGTACCAGGGGTAGCGGGGGGTTTTACGAGCAGTTCTTC
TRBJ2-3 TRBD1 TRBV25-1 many CASTDRGSLDTQYF TGTGCCAGCACAGACAGGGGATCTTTAGATACGCAGTATTTT
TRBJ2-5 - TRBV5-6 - CASRSTGLNMETQYF TGTGCCAGCAGATCGACAGGTCTTAATATGGAGACCCAGTACTTC
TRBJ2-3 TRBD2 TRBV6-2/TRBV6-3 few CASSSGTSGGAYDTQYF TGTGCCAGCAGCTCCGGGACTAGCGGGGGGGCCTACGATACGCAGTATTTT
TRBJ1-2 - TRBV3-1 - CASSHRQSWGYGYTF TGTGCCAGCAGCCACAGACAGTCCTGGGGCTATGGCTACACCTTC
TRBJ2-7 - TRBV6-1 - CASSDQNFYEQYF TGTGCCAGCAGTGACCAAAACTTCTACGAGCAGTACTTC
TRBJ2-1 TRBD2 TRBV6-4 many CASSESPGTSYNEQFF TGTGCCAGCAGTGAAAGTCCCGGGACTAGCTACAATGAGCAGTTCTTC
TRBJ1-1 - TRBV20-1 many CSASAGAPMNTEAFF TGCAGTGCTAGTGCCGGGGCCCCGATGAACACTGAAGCTTTCTTT
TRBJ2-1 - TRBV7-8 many CASSLVLSYNEQFF TGTGCCAGCAGCTTAGTTTTATCCTACAATGAGCAGTTCTTC
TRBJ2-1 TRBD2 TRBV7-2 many CASSDTPGLAIQFF TGTGCCAGCAGTGATACACCGGGACTAGCGATACAGTTCTTC
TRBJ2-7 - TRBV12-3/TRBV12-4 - CASSLSPNYEQYF TGTGCCAGCAGTTTATCCCCTAACTACGAGCAGTACTTC
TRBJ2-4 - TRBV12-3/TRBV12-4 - CASSLVAVRDIQYF TGTGCCAGCAGTTTAGTAGCAGTGCGTGACATTCAGTACTTC
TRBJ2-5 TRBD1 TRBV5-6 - CASSSIGTGLQETQYF TGTGCCAGCAGCTCCATCGGGACAGGCCTCCAAGAGACCCAGTACTTC
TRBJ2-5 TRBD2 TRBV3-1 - CASSQERERGAQETQYF TGTGCCAGCAGCCAAGAACGCGAGCGGGGGGCCCAAGAGACCCAGTACTTC
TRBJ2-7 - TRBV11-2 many CASSEGGVRVF TGTGCCAGCAGCGAGGGTGGGGTGCGGGTCTTC
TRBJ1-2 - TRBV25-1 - CASSYQSYGYTF TGTGCCAGCAGTTATCAGAGCTATGGCTACACCTTC
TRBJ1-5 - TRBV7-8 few CASSFGVSGQPQHF TGTGCCAGCAGCTTCGGGGTATCGGGCCAGCCCCAGCATTTT
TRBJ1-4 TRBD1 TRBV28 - CASSTLDRGVTEKLFF TGTGCCAGCAGTACGCTAGACAGGGGCGTAACCGAAAAACTGTTTTTT
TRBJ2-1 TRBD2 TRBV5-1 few CASSWGLAGGRSSYNEQFF TGCGCCAGCAGCTGGGGACTAGCGGGGGGAAGAAGCTCCTACAATGAGCAGTTCTTC
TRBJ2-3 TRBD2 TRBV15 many CATSRGLAGVTDTQYF TGTGCCACCAGCAGAGGTCTAGCGGGGGTCACAGATACGCAGTATTTT
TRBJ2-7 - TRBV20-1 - CSASRSGLTYEQYF TGCAGTGCTAGTAGGTCAGGGCTCACTTACGAGCAGTACTTC
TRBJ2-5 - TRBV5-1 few CASSPTWGASETQYF TGCGCCAGCAGCCCAACATGGGGGGCGTCAGAGACCCAGTACTTC
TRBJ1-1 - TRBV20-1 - CTARGGTEAFF TGCACCGCAAGGGGGGGCACTGAAGCTTTCTTT
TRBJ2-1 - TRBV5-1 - CASRLGPTSSYNEQFF TGCGCCAGCAGGCTGGGACCCACCTCCTCCTACAATGAGCAGTTCTTC
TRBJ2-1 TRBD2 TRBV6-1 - CASSPSSGLNEQFF TGTGCCAGCAGCCCCTCCTCGGGACTAAATGAGCAGTTCTTC
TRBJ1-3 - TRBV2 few CASSEGQATSGNTIYF TGTGCCAGCAGTGAAGGTCAGGCTACCTCTGGAAACACCATATATTTT
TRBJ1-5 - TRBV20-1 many CSARDSNQPQHF TGCAGTGCTAGAGATAGCAATCAGCCCCAGCATTTT
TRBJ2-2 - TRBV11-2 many CASSFRGRTGELFF TGTGCCAGCAGCTTTCGAGGCCGCACCGGGGAGCTGTTTTTT
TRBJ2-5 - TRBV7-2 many CASSNMGASQETQYF TGTGCCAGCAGTAATATGGGCGCAAGCCAAGAGACCCAGTACTTC
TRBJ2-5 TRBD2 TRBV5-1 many CASRSYPGTSGETQYF TGCGCCAGCAGGAGTTACCCCGGGACTAGCGGGGAGACCCAGTACTTC
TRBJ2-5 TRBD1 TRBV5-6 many CASSLDRGETQYF TGTGCCAGCAGCTTGGACAGGGGAGAGACCCAGTACTTC
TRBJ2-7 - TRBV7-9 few CASSLAGAAVYEQYF TGTGCCAGCAGCTTAGCCGGTGCGGCGGTCTACGAGCAGTACTTC
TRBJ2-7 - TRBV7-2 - CASSLRYRNEQYF TGTGCCAGCAGCTTACGCTACAGGAACGAGCAGTACTTC
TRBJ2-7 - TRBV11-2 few CASSSLKFSYEQYF TGTGCCAGCAGCTCCCTGAAATTCTCCTACGAGCAGTACTTC
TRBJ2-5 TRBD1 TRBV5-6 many CASTTGEETQYF TGTGCCAGCACGACAGGGGAGGAGACCCAGTACTTC
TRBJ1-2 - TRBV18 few CASSEGRSNYGYTF TGTGCCAGCTCAGAGGGGCGATCGAACTATGGCTACACCTTC
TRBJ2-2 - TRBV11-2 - CASSLGAYTGELFF TGTGCCAGCAGCTTGGGGGCCTACACCGGGGAGCTGTTTTTT
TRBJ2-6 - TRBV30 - CAWSWRRPGANVLTF TGTGCCTGGAGTTGGCGTAGGCCTGGGGCCAACGTCCTGACTTTC
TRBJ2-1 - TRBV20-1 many CSASSYNEQFF TGCAGTGCTAGTAGCTACAATGAGCAGTTCTTC
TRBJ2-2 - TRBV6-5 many CASSFWGTGELFF TGTGCCAGCAGTTTCTGGGGGACCGGGGAGCTGTTTTTT
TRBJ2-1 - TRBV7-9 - CASSLASRVNEQFF TGTGCCAGCAGCTTAGCTTCTCGGGTCAATGAGCAGTTCTTC
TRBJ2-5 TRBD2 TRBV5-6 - CAISPGQRGLLETQYF TGTGCCATCAGCCCCGGGCAGCGGGGACTTCTCGAGACCCAGTACTTC
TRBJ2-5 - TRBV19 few CASSAQQETQYF TGTGCCAGTAGTGCACAGCAAGAGACCCAGTACTTC
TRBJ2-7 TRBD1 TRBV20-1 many CSARGDSEFYEQYF TGCAGTGCTAGGGGGGACAGTGAGTTCTACGAGCAGTACTTC
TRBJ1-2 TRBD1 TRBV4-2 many CASSQVTGADYGYTF TGTGCCAGCAGCCAAGTGACAGGGGCGGACTATGGCTACACCTTC
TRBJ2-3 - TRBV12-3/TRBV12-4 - CASRPGRYTDTQYF TGTGCCAGCAGACCGGGACGGTACACAGATACGCAGTATTTT
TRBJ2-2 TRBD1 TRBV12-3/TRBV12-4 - CASRLGQGYTGELFF TGTGCCAGTCGGCTGGGACAGGGTTACACCGGGGAGCTGTTTTTT
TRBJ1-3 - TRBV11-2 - CASSLMGGSRVFGNTIYF TGTGCCAGCAGCTTAATGGGGGGCTCCCGGGTTTTCGGAAACACCATATATTTT
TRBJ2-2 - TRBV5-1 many CASSLDGVGATGELFF TGCGCCAGCAGCTTGGATGGAGTTGGTGCCACCGGGGAGCTGTTTTTT
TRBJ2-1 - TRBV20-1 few CSARDLLGTEQFF TGCAGTGCTAGAGATCTGTTAGGGACCGAGCAGTTCTTC
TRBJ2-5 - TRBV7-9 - CASSLVAEQETQYF TGTGCCAGCAGCTTAGTAGCAGAGCAAGAGACCCAGTACTTC